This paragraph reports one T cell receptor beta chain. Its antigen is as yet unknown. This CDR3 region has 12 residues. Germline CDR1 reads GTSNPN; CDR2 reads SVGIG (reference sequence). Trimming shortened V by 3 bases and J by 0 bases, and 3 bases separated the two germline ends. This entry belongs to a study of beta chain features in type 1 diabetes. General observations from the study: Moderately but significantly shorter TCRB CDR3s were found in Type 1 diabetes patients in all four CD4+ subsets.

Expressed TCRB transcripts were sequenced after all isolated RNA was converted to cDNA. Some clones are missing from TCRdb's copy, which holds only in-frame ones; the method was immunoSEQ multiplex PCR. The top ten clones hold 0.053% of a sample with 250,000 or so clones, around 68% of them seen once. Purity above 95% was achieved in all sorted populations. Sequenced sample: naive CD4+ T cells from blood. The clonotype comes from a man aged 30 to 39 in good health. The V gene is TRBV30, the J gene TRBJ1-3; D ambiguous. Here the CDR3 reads CAWRVSGNTIYF. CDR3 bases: TGTGCCTGGAGGGTCTCTGGAAACACCATATATTTT.